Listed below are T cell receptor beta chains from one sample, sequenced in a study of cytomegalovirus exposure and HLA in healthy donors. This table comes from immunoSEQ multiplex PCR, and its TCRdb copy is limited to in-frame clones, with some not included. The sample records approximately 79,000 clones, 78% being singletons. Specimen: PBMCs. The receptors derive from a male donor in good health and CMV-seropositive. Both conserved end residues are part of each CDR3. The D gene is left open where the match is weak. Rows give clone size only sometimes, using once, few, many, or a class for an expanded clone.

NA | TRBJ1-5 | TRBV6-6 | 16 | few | CASSYSDRSQNQPQHF | TGTGCCAGCAGTTACTCGGACAGATCCCAAAATCAGCCCCAGCATTTT
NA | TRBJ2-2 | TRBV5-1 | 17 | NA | CASSSSAALSNTGELFF | TGCGCCAGCAGCTCATCAGCGGCCCTCTCGAACACCGGGGAGCTGTTTTTT
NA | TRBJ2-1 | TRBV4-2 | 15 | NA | CASSLSRGTYNEQFF | TGTGCCAGCAGCCTGAGTCGGGGTACCTACAATGAGCAGTTCTTC
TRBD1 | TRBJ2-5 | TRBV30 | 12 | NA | CAWRQGEETQYF | TGTGCCTGGAGGCAGGGGGAAGAGACCCAGTACTTC
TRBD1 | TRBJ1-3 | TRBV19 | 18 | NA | CASWGQGASITSGNTIYF | TGTGCCAGTTGGGGACAGGGGGCTTCTATTACCTCTGGAAACACCATATATTTT
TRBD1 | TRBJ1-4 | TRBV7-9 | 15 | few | CASSLGGQATEKLFF | TGTGCCAGCAGCTTAGGGGGACAGGCTACGGAAAAACTGTTTTTT
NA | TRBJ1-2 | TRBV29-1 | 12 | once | CSVEGDYYGYTF | TGCAGCGTCGAGGGGGATTACTATGGCTACACCTTC
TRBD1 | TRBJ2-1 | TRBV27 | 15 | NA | CASTPWTGDYNEQFF | TGTGCCAGCACCCCATGGACAGGGGATTACAATGAGCAGTTCTTC
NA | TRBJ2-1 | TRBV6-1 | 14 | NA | CASSEPEPHRVRFF | TGTGCCAGCAGTGAACCAGAGCCTCACCGGGTTCGGTTCTTC
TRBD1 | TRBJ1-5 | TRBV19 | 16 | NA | CASRPGQVNSNQPQHF | TGTGCCAGTAGACCGGGACAGGTCAATAGCAATCAGCCCCAGCATTTT